This is a list of T cell receptor beta chains from one sample in a study of OX40 agonist ivuxolimab in advanced cancers. The table came from immunoSEQ multiplex PCR; TCRdb's copy has only in-frame clones and leaves some out. The profile shows some 64,000 clones, about nine tenths of them singletons. The material sequenced was CD4+ or CD8+ T cells sorted from blood, taken in a trial of the OX40 agonist ivuxolimab. These receptors originate from an adult with an advanced solid tumor such as melanoma, head and neck, liver or kidney cancer. Both conserved end residues are part of each CDR3. Each record gives: clone size, D gene, V gene, J gene, CDR3 protein, CDR3 DNA. The D gene is left open where the match is weak. The size entry is marked missing in some rows and otherwise reads once, few, many or a size class.

>-|-|TRBV10-1|TRBJ2-1
CASSGAVGPAEQFF
TGCGCCAGCAGTGGCGCCGTGGGGCCGGCTGAGCAGTTCTTC
>-|-|TRBV9|TRBJ1-1
CASSPPRNTEAFF
TGTGCCAGCAGCCCGCCCAGGAACACTGAAGCTTTCTTT
>-|TRBD2|TRBV7-2|TRBJ2-1
CASTLPSGLAPYNEQFF
TGTGCCAGCACCCTCCCCTCGGGACTAGCGCCTTACAATGAGCAGTTCTTC
>-|-|TRBV19|TRBJ2-7
CASSGPGWEQYF
TGTGCCAGTAGTGGCCCGGGATGGGAGCAGTACTTC
>few|-|TRBV6-1|TRBJ2-2
CATGRNTGELFF
TGTGCCACGGGGCGAAACACCGGGGAGCTGTTTTTT
>once|TRBD1|TRBV7-9|TRBJ2-3
CASSSGQGGATDTQYF
TGTGCCAGCAGCTCGGGACAGGGGGGCGCAACAGATACGCAGTATTTT
>-|TRBD2|TRBV11-2|TRBJ2-1
CASSLGWGGSSYNEQFF
TGTGCCAGCAGCTTAGGGTGGGGCGGGAGTTCTTACAATGAGCAGTTCTTC
>-|-|TRBV7-9|TRBJ2-2
CASSWDGGLTGELFF
TGTGCCAGCAGCTGGGACGGGGGGCTCACCGGGGAGCTGTTTTTT
>-|TRBD2|TRBV11-2|TRBJ2-3
CASSLVGDYANTQYF
TGTGCCAGCAGCTTAGTAGGGGACTATGCCAATACGCAGTATTTT
>-|TRBD2|TRBV28|TRBJ2-7
CASLGRGLNYEQYF
TGTGCCAGCCTAGGGAGGGGACTAAACTACGAGCAGTACTTC
>-|-|TRBV21-1|TRBJ2-1
CASRKTPSGRPYNEQFF
TGTGCCAGCAGGAAAACTCCTAGCGGGAGGCCCTACAATGAGCAGTTCTTC
>-|-|TRBV5-1|TRBJ1-4
CASRTGYNEKLFF
TGCGCCAGCAGGACAGGCTACAATGAAAAACTGTTTTTT
>-|-|TRBV2|TRBJ2-7
CASSVPGDDLEQYF
TGTGCCAGCAGTGTACCGGGAGATGACCTCGAGCAGTACTTC
>once|TRBD1|TRBV6-5|TRBJ1-5
CASSPGQGDHQPQHF
TGTGCCAGCAGCCCGGGACAGGGGGACCATCAGCCCCAGCATTTT
>-|TRBD2|TRBV12-5|TRBJ2-5
CASGFTLAGGSLETQYF
TGTGCTAGTGGTTTCACCCTAGCGGGAGGAAGTTTGGAGACCCAGTACTTC
>-|-|TRBV7-3|TRBJ2-6
CATGVPGANVLTF
TGTGCCACTGGTGTCCCTGGGGCCAACGTCCTGACTTTC
>-|-|TRBV7-9|TRBJ1-1
CASSLTGNTEAFF
TGTGCCAGCAGCTTGACGGGGAACACTGAAGCTTTCTTT
>-|-|TRBV7-9|TRBJ1-4
CASRRPGGKEKLFF
TGTGCCAGCAGGCGACCTGGGGGGAAGGAAAAACTGTTTTTT
>-|-|TRBV4-1|TRBJ2-1
CASSPSGIGPSGDNEQFF
TGCGCCAGCAGCCCCTCGGGGATCGGTCCATCGGGGGACAATGAGCAGTTCTTC
>-|-|TRBV19|TRBJ2-2
CASSIRPGELFF
TGTGCCAGTAGTATACGACCCGGGGAGCTGTTTTTT
>-|TRBD2|TRBV5-1|TRBJ2-2
CASSKLAGGSGGELFF
TGCGCCAGCAGCAAACTAGCGGGAGGTAGCGGCGGGGAGCTGTTTTTT
>-|-|TRBV28|TRBJ2-7
CAFQVSLKIYEQYF
TGTGCCTTTCAGGTTTCCCTTAAAATCTACGAGCAGTACTTC
>once|-|TRBV29-1|TRBJ2-5
CSVEEWASHAQETQYF
TGCAGCGTTGAAGAATGGGCAAGTCATGCTCAAGAGACCCAGTACTTC
>-|-|TRBV27|TRBJ2-3
CASTRSGTDTQYF
TGTGCCAGCACCCGTTCCGGCACAGATACGCAGTATTTT
>-|-|TRBV27|TRBJ2-7
CASSFQGLRSEQYF
TGTGCCAGCAGTTTCCAGGGGCTAAGGAGCGAGCAGTACTTC
>-|-|TRBV5-6|TRBJ1-3
CASRITGYSGNTIYF
TGTGCCAGCAGAATAACAGGGTACTCTGGAAACACCATATATTTT
>-|-|TRBV4-3|TRBJ2-6
CASSQDPTGTGANVLTF
TGCGCCAGCAGCCAGGACCCTACAGGGACTGGGGCCAACGTCCTGACTTTC
>-|TRBD2|TRBV27|TRBJ2-2
CASGLAGVAGELFF
TGTGCCAGCGGGCTAGCGGGAGTCGCCGGGGAGCTGTTTTTT
>-|TRBD1|TRBV19|TRBJ2-7
CASTTDRGSSYEQYF
TGTGCCAGTACCACGGACAGGGGATCGTCCTACGAGCAGTACTTC
>-|TRBD2|TRBV7-9|TRBJ2-3
CASSLLSLGLAGDTQYF
TGTGCCAGCAGCTTACTTTCGTTAGGGCTAGCGGGAGATACGCAGTATTTT
>-|TRBD2|TRBV28|TRBJ2-3
CASSLGEGFPDTQYF
TGTGCCAGCAGTTTAGGGGAGGGATTCCCAGATACGCAGTATTTT
>-|-|TRBV28|TRBJ2-7
CASSRDGYEQYF
TGTGCCAGCAGCCGAGACGGCTACGAGCAGTACTTC
>-|-|TRBV11-2|TRBJ1-1
CASSFQTEAFF
TGTGCCAGCAGCTTTCAGACTGAAGCTTTCTTT
>-|-|TRBV4-1|TRBJ2-6
CASRVGNSGANVLTF
TGCGCCAGTAGAGTGGGAAACTCTGGGGCCAACGTCCTGACTTTC
>-|-|TRBV6-4|TRBJ2-7
CASRPPGSLYEQYF
TGTGCCAGCAGACCTCCGGGAAGCCTCTACGAGCAGTACTTC
>-|-|TRBV9|TRBJ1-6
CASSVDRFGGPLHF
TGTGCCAGCAGCGTAGATAGGTTTGGGGGACCCCTCCACTTT
>-|TRBD2|TRBV6-6|TRBJ2-1
CASSPLAGRNEQFF
TGTGCCAGCAGTCCCCTAGCGGGTAGAAATGAGCAGTTCTTC
>-|-|TRBV6-5|TRBJ1-1
CASSYVQGIEAFF
TGTGCCAGCAGTTACGTTCAGGGCATTGAAGCTTTCTTT
>-|-|TRBV19|TRBJ2-7
CASSISRGGYEQYF
TGTGCCAGTAGTATATCCAGGGGGGGTTACGAGCAGTACTTC
>few|TRBD2|TRBV7-9|TRBJ2-1
CASSLDPSGGNEQFF
TGTGCCAGCAGCTTAGATCCTAGCGGAGGGAATGAGCAGTTCTTC
>-|TRBD1|TRBV4-1|TRBJ2-3
CASSTTRDRGSDTQYF
TGCGCCAGCAGCACAACCCGGGACAGGGGTTCAGATACGCAGTATTTT
>-|TRBD2|TRBV7-9|TRBJ2-1
CASSRLAASYNEQFF
TGTGCCAGCAGCCGACTAGCAGCCTCCTACAATGAGCAGTTCTTC
>-|-|TRBV4-1|TRBJ1-5
CASSQGPGSNQPQHF
TGCGCCAGCAGCCAAGGTCCGGGGAGCAATCAGCCCCAGCATTTT
>once|-|TRBV7-9|TRBJ1-2
CASSAGAGYVDGYTF
TGCGCCAGCAGCGCGGGGGCAGGGTATGTAGATGGCTACACCTTC
>once|TRBD2|TRBV7-9|TRBJ2-1
CASQGTSGRFEQFF
TGTGCCAGCCAGGGGACTAGCGGGAGGTTCGAGCAGTTCTTC
>-|-|TRBV9|TRBJ2-1
CASNLGGGNEQFF
TGTGCCAGCAATTTAGGCGGAGGGAATGAGCAGTTCTTC
>-|-|TRBV7-7|TRBJ2-2
CASSLSQGGSGELFF
TGTGCTAGCAGCTTGTCACAGGGAGGGTCCGGGGAGCTGTTTTTT
>-|TRBD1|TRBV9|TRBJ2-5
CASTETGLPETQYF
TGTGCCAGCACGGAGACAGGGTTACCCGAGACCCAGTACTTC
>-|-|TRBV28|TRBJ2-2
CASDLGDSNTGELFF
TGTGCCAGCGACCTAGGGGATTCGAACACCGGGGAGCTGTTTTTT
>-|-|TRBV11-3|TRBJ2-3
CASSSREAVTDTQYF
TGTGCCAGCAGCTCCCGTGAAGCGGTCACAGATACGCAGTATTTT
>-|TRBD1|TRBV6-5|TRBJ2-7
CASSETGTSYEQYF
TGTGCCAGCAGTGAGACAGGGACCTCCTACGAGCAGTACTTC